This TCR beta chain is from a study of T cell responses to AZD1222 COVID-19 vaccine. The study's findings and limits: Baseline seropositives among AZD1222 recipients totaled only 5 to 7. Spike regions recognized by vaccine-associated CD4 TCRs spanned the protein, led by 160-218 and 743-854. No day 14 peak samples; only post-peak repertoires were characterized. Donors, mostly white British, included more females; clonal diversity was possibly underestimated.

The CDR3 loop spans 16 amino acids. Germline values: CDR1 LGHNA, CDR2 YSLEER. V was shortened by 1 base and J by 6 bases, with 13 bases between the two germline ends. Sequenced by immunoSEQ multiplex PCR; TCRdb stores in-frame clones only, minus some. The table shows some 120,000 clones, with about 89% occurring only once. Points on this clone: Its target is unknown.

The rearrangement links TRBV4-3 to TRBJ1-6; no clear D gene. The sample consisted of peripheral blood, taken on day 0 of MenACWY control vaccination. This clonotype was obtained from an adult in good health. CDR3 DNA sequence: TGCGCCAGCAGCCAAGGGACCGCGATACGTAATTCACCCCTCCACTTT. It specifies CASSQGTAIRNSPLHF.